The 30 T cell receptor beta chains given below trace back to one sample, sequenced in a study of blood T cell repertoires in COVID-19. The method was immunoSEQ multiplex PCR; TCRdb's version includes in-frame clones alone and lacks a portion of them. The sample shows about 67,000 clones, 75% to 85% of them seen only once. The source material was peripheral blood. The receptors stem from a woman aged 60 to 75 with acute or convalescent COVID-19.

In this sample, this clone turned up once. The V call is TRBV6-5, the J call TRBJ2-1; 7 positions agree with TRBD1. This CDR3 contains 13 residues. The germline V gene encodes CDR1 MNHEY and CDR2 SVGAGI. Trimming took 3 bases from V and 7 from J; bases not matched to a gene: 3. CDR3 DNA: TGTGCCAGCAGTTATACAGGGGCAAATGAGCAGTTCTTC. It is translated as CASSYTGANEQFF.

This sequence joins TRBV28 and TRBJ2-1; 7 bases match TRBD2. V shed 8 bases, J shed 2 bases, and the junction held 6 bases outside the gene matches. This CDR3 region has 14 residues. The germline CDR1 and CDR2 sequences are MDHEN and SYDVKM. This CDR3 is CASGRGGPYNEQFF. CDR3 coding DNA: TGTGCCAGCGGTCGCGGGGGACCCTACAATGAGCAGTTCTTC.

V is TRBV20-1 and J is TRBJ2-7, with 7 bases lining up with TRBD2. Per germline, CDR1 DFQATT and CDR2 SNEGSKA (reference sequence). The V gene end was trimmed by 5 bases and the J gene end by 5 bases; junction bases not matched to a gene: 9. CDR3 length: 13 residues. The CDR3 DNA follows: TGCAGTGCTGGTGGGGGGGGTAGCGACGAGCAGTACTTC. Encoded protein: CSAGGGGSDEQYF.

Here the CDR3 DNA reads TGTGCCAGCTCACGGGGGGAGAGGGATGGCTACACCTTC. Encoded protein: CASSRGERDGYTF. The rearrangement joins TRBV18 to TRBJ1-2; TRBD1 might be the D (5 bases). The CDR3 has 13 residues. Germline CDR1 reads KGHSH; CDR2 reads LQKENI. V lost 4 bases to trimming and J lost 6 bases, with 12 bases between them.

The chain employs TRBV5-4 and TRBJ1-1, with a tentative D call TRBD1 (5 bases). The CDR3 sequence is 15 residues long. The V end was cut by 5 bases, the J end by 2 bases, with 16 bases between. Germline values: CDR1 SGHNT, CDR2 YYREEE (reference sequence). CDR3 sequence (DNA): TGTGCCAGCAGTTCGTCCAGGGCCCCAAACACTGAAGCTTTCTTT. Amino acids: CASSSSRAPNTEAFF.

This clone was seen a single time. The J gene is TRBJ2-1, the V gene TRBV6-4; tentative D call: TRBD1 (5 bases). The germline V gene encodes CDR1 MRHNA and CDR2 SNTAGT. V shed 2 bases and J shed 7 bases, with 12 bases lying between them. This CDR3 contains 14 residues. The CDR3, as DNA: TGTGCCAGCAGTGACAACAGGTTTAGTAATGAGCAGTTCTTC. Residues: CASSDNRFSNEQFF.

This chain links TRBV7-9 with TRBJ1-1; 8 positions agree with TRBD1. CDR3 length: 13 residues. After removal of 1 base from V and 6 bases from J, the junction contained 1 base not matched to a gene. CDR1 SEHNR and CDR2 FQNEAQ come from the germline V gene (reference sequence). This CDR3 reads CASSLGQGPEAFF. The CDR3 nucleotides are TGTGCCAGCAGCTTAGGACAGGGGCCTGAAGCTTTCTTT. Filled out from reference TRBV7-9 and TRBJ1-1, the complete variable domain reads DTGVSQNPRHKITKRGQNVTFRCDPISEHNRLYWYRQTLGQGPEFLTYFQNEAQLEKSRLLSDRFSAERPKGSFSTLEIQRTEQGDSAMYLCASSLGQGPEAFFGQGTRLTVV.

There are a few counts of this clone. This specimen includes other DNA sequences encoding the same CDR3. This chain joins TRBV5-1 and TRBJ1-1; no clear D gene. V lost 0 bases and J 0 bases, leaving 6 bases between the germline ends. The CDR3 covers 14 residues. Germline CDR1 is SGHRS and CDR2 is YFSETQ. CDR3 nucleotides: TGCGCCAGCAGCTTGGCCACAGTGAACACTGAAGCTTTCTTT. Encoded protein: CASSLATVNTEAFF.

This clone was found a few times. The chain joins TRBV2 to TRBJ1-1, with D unclear. Trimming stripped 10 bases from V and 1 base from J, with 19 bases between. Germline V gene sequence: CDR1 SNHLY, CDR2 FYNNEI. The CDR3 spans 15 residues. The CDR3 nucleotides are TGTGCCACTCAAAAGAGCCGCACTTCGAACACTGAAGCTTTCTTT. Translating it yields CATQKSRTSNTEAFF.

This clone was picked up a small number of times. The chain uses TRBV5-5 and TRBJ1-5, with a weak D call TRBD1 (5 bases). CDR3 length equals 20 residues. Deletions cut 1 base from V and 2 bases from J, with 25 bases between. The germline V gene encodes CDR1 SGHKS and CDR2 YYEKEE (reference sequence). CDR3 nucleotide sequence: TGTGCCAGCAGCTTGAGTGGGGGGGTAGAACCTTCTAGGGGCAATCAGCCCCAGCATTTT. The encoded protein is CASSLSGGVEPSRGNQPQHF.

The rearrangement joins TRBV7-9 to TRBJ2-5; 9 bases agree with TRBD1. V lost 4 bases to trimming and J lost 2 bases; unmatched junction nucleotides: 11. Germline loops: CDR1 SEHNR, CDR2 FQNEAQ (reference sequence). The length of the CDR3 is 17 residues. CDR3: CASSSGTGRWDQETQYF. CDR3 nucleotides: TGTGCCAGCAGCTCCGGGACAGGGAGATGGGATCAAGAGACCCAGTACTTC.

This chain joins TRBV30 and TRBJ2-1, with no clear D. CDR1 and CDR2 (germline): GTSNPN, SVGIG (reference sequence). The CDR3 has 15 residues. V lost 4 bases to trimming and J lost 0 bases, with 13 bases between them. The CDR3 nucleotides are TGTGCCTGGAATAATGACCGGAGCTCCTACAATGAGCAGTTCTTC. It is translated as CAWNNDRSSYNEQFF.

This chain uses TRBV5-1 with TRBJ2-5, with TRBD1 as a possible D gene (6 bases). Germline V gives CDR1 SGHRS, CDR2 YFSETQ. Trimming cost V 7 bases and J 1 base, with 11 bases left between them. The CDR3 covers 13 residues. The DNA for the CDR3 is TGCGCCAGCGTCGGACAGCCCCAAGAGACCCAGTACTTC. It translates to CASVGQPQETQYF.

Many counts were recorded for this clone. This chain links TRBV13 with TRBJ1-5; 11 bases line up with TRBD1. The CDR3 runs to 17 residues. V lost 4 bases, J lost 5 bases, and 10 bases stayed unmatched. Germline V gives CDR1 PRHDT, CDR2 FYEKMQ (reference sequence). CDR3 DNA: TGTGCCAGCAGCTCTAGTAGTGGGGACAGGGGGTATCAGCCCCAGCATTTT. This sequence encodes CASSSSSGDRGYQPQHF.

In its sample, this clone was seen once. Here the CDR3 reads CASTTPGAVKTQYF. CDR3 DNA: TGTGCCAGCACCACCCCAGGGGCCGTGAAGACCCAGTACTTC. The V call is TRBV6-6, the J call TRBJ2-5, with D perhaps matching TRBD1 (6 bases). There are 14 residues in the CDR3. Per germline, CDR1 MNHNY and CDR2 SVGAGI (reference sequence). Trimming took off 7 bases at V and 6 bases at J, with 18 bases between the two ends.

The genes are TRBV19 and TRBJ2-6; TRBD1 matches at 10 bases. This CDR3 contains 18 residues. The germline gives CDR1 LNHDA, CDR2 SQIVND (reference sequence). J gave up 0 bases and V 6 bases, and 8 bases lay outside the gene matches. The CDR3 region has the DNA TGTGCCAGTAGAATGGGACAGGGGACAAGCTCTGGGGCCAACGTCCTGACTTTC. This gives the protein CASRMGQGTSSGANVLTF.

V is TRBV28 and J is TRBJ1-1; D is perhaps TRBD1 (6 bases). In germline, CDR1 is MDHEN, CDR2 SYDVKM. This CDR3 region has 14 residues. Trimming removed 2 bases from V and 1 base from J, with 8 bases in between. CDR3 in DNA: TGTGCCAGCAGTTTAGGACAGCGGAACACTGAAGCTTTCTTT. Residues: CASSLGQRNTEAFF.

This clone was seen once. The rearrangement uses TRBV19 and TRBJ2-4, with TRBD1 matching 11 bases. Germline CDR1 is LNHDA and CDR2 is SQIVND (reference sequence). This CDR3 spans 17 amino acids. The ends lost 4 bases at V and 0 bases at J; junction bases unmatched: 5. Here the CDR3 reads CASSRDRGAIAKNIQYF. The DNA of the CDR3 is TGTGCCAGTAGTAGGGACAGGGGGGCGATAGCCAAAAACATTCAGTACTTC.

This clone occurred once. The chain employs TRBV4-1 and TRBJ1-1; 8 bases fit TRBD1. Per germline, CDR1 MGHRA and CDR2 YSYEKL. The CDR3 is made up of 14 amino acids. J was trimmed by 5 bases and V by 3 bases; bases with no gene match: 5. The CDR3 DNA follows: TGCGCCAGCAGCCAGGCGGACAGGGAGACTGAAGCTTTCTTT. Its protein product is CASSQADRETEAFF.

V gene TRBV5-1 combines with J gene TRBJ2-7; TRBD2 matches at 12 bases. CDR3 length equals 15 residues. Germline CDR1 is SGHRS and CDR2 is YFSETQ. With V trimmed by 4 bases and J by 4 bases, 6 bases remained unmatched. CDR3 nucleotide sequence: TGCGCCAGCAGCCTGGGACTAGCGGGTAATTACGAGCAGTACTTC. The encoded protein is CASSLGLAGNYEQYF.

This chain uses TRBV6-5 with TRBJ1-1; D gene ambiguous. Trimming pared 5 bases from V and 10 bases from J, leaving 14 bases between. Germline CDR1 is MNHEY and CDR2 is SVGAGI. The CDR3 is made up of 12 amino acids. In nucleotides, the CDR3 is TGTGCCAGCAGTCGAAACCGGGGAGTAGCTTTCTTT. It is translated as CASSRNRGVAFF.

In nucleotides, the CDR3 is TGTGCCAGCAGCGGGGGGGACCATAATTCACCCCTCCACTTT. Translated: CASSGGDHNSPLHF. The chain uses TRBV9 and TRBJ1-6; D possibly corresponds to TRBD1 (5 bases). Germline V gives CDR1 SGDLS, CDR2 YYNGEE. The CDR3 has 14 residues. V lost 3 bases to trimming and J lost 5 bases, with 9 bases between them.

V is TRBV7-3 and J is TRBJ2-1, with a tentative D call TRBD1 (5 bases). Trimming removed 0 bases at V and 8 bases at J, with 11 bases between. CDR1 and CDR2 (germline): SGHTA, FQGTGA. This CDR3 has 14 amino acids. The CDR3 nucleotides are TGTGCCAGCAGCTTAACCACAGGCGGTGATGAGCAGTTCTTC. This sequence encodes CASSLTTGGDEQFF.

The genes are TRBV3-1 (or the pseudogene TRBV3-2) and TRBJ2-1, with TRBD2 matching 7 bases. The V gene's germline CDR1 is LGHDT and CDR2 YNNKEL (reference sequence). This CDR3 is 14 amino acids long. Germline trimming cut 1 base from V and 4 bases from J; bases unmatched to any gene: 1. The CDR3 DNA reads as TGTGCCAGCAGCCAAGCGGGGGGTTACAATGAGCAGTTCTTC. Amino acids: CASSQAGGYNEQFF.

This chain uses TRBV27 with TRBJ2-7; 7 nucleotides match TRBD1. From germline, CDR1 is MNHEY and CDR2 SMNVEV (reference sequence). Trimming removed 2 bases from V and 5 bases from J; junction bases left unmatched: 6. The CDR3 length is 14 residues. The CDR3, as DNA: TGTGCCAGCAGTTTACGGGACAGTGCAAACGAGCAGTACTTC. Amino acids: CASSLRDSANEQYF.

The genes are TRBV10-3 and TRBJ2-1, with 9 bases identical to TRBD2. Germline V CDR1 and CDR2: ENHRY, SYGVKD. The CDR3 length is 17 residues. With 7 bases clipped from V and 5 bases from J, the junction kept 15 bases outside the gene matches. The CDR3 nucleotides are TGTGCCATCAAGACTAGCGGCCAAACCGGGGCCGACAATGAGCAGTTCTTC. This encodes CAIKTSGQTGADNEQFF.

The chain links TRBV6-1 to TRBJ1-2, with a weak D call TRBD1 (6 bases). Germline V gives CDR1 MNHNS, CDR2 SASEGT. V was trimmed by 2 bases and J by 4 bases, leaving 8 bases between them. This CDR3 comprises 13 residues. In DNA, the CDR3 is TGTGCCAGCAGTGAACGACAGGTCTATGGCTACACCTTC. Translating it yields CASSERQVYGYTF.

The rearrangement joins TRBV4-1 to TRBJ2-3, with 11 nucleotides matching TRBD2. The ends lost 1 base at V and 0 bases at J; junction bases unmatched: 6. CDR1 and CDR2 from the germline V gene are MGHRA and YSYEKL. This CDR3 is 18 amino acids long. The CDR3 DNA reads TGCGCCAGCAGCCAAGGGCTAGCGGGGGGCCCTAGCACAGATACGCAGTATTTT. This translates into CASSQGLAGGPSTDTQYF.

The chain links TRBV13 to TRBJ2-1; 8 bases line up with TRBD2. The germline gives CDR1 PRHDT, CDR2 FYEKMQ (reference sequence). The CDR3 sequence is 15 residues long. V lost 5 bases and J lost 8; bases outside the gene matches: 11. The CDR3 DNA is TGTGCCAGCAGCAGGGGTCGCGGGGGGTCGGATGAGCAGTTCTTC. Translation gives CASSRGRGGSDEQFF.

J is TRBJ1-1 and V is TRBV29-1; possibly TRBD1 for D (5 bases). Germline values: CDR1 SQVTM, CDR2 ANQGSEA. This CDR3 is 12 amino acids long. The V and J ends lost 4 bases and 6 bases respectively, with 12 bases between them. In DNA form, the CDR3 reads TGCAGCGTTGTACATGGGGCGGCTGAAGCTTTCTTT. Encoded protein: CSVVHGAAEAFF.